What follows is one TCR beta chain and its context. The antigen is undetermined. Using its own MiXCR run on the 5' RACE reads, TCRdb lists one record per CDR3 protein. The table records 85,000 to 130,000 distinct CDR3 sequences, approximately 13% of them present only once. This sample is drawn from a study of T-cell memory formation after mild COVID-19. In the study overall: Clustering of TCRs was largely donor specific. Whole-study results and caveats: Clones from the second wave (peaking day 37) had unconfirmed SARS-CoV-2 specificity. Some clones that responded turned up in pre-infection memory, which suggests that cross-reactive memory joined in. Clones shrinking from day 15 to 85 showed even CD4/CD8 mixes; later expanders tilted CD4+.

The sequence came from an adult woman who had mild COVID-19 (a few samples of this study predate the infection). Cell type and time point are not known. Input material: PBMCs or a T cell subset sorted from them (not recorded which).

The CDR3 nucleotides are TGTGCCAGAGAAGAGTACAGGGGGGAAGGAACTGAAGCTTTCTTT. Amino acids: CAREEYRGEGTEAFF. V is TRBV2 and J is TRBJ1-1; 8 bases map to TRBD1. The CDR3 is made up of 15 amino acids. V trimming: 9 bases; J trimming: 5 bases; junction bases outside the gene matches: 14. Germline V lookup: CDR1 SNHLY, CDR2 FYNNEI. Together with reference TRBV2 and TRBJ1-1, the CDR3 gives the full variable domain: EPEVTQTPSHQVTQMGQEVILRCVPISNHLYFYWYRQILGQKVEFLVSFYNNEISEKSEIFDDQFSVERPDGSNFTLKIRSTKLEDSAMYFCAREEYRGEGTEAFFGQGTRLTVV.